This T cell receptor beta chain was observed in a study of blood T cell repertoires in COVID-19. Authors' processing steps: Amplification of reference gene primers was used by the study to estimate nucleated cell counts. TCRdb's table, derived via immunoSEQ multiplex PCR, lists solely in-frame clones and lacks some. Clonal size and the V and J genes are those of that table, whereas D and trimming came from the DNA. The data contain about 190,000 clones, under 80% of them seen just once; the ten biggest clones take up roughly an eighth. In germline, CDR1 is SEHNR, CDR2 FQNEAQ (reference sequence). The V end was cut by 0 bases, the J end by 8 bases, with 13 bases between. The CDR3 loop spans 15 amino acids.

The chain carries TRBV7-9 and TRBJ1-4; unclear D gene. The sequence came from a woman in her 50s with acute or convalescent COVID-19. The sample comprised peripheral blood. CDR3 protein: CASSLAGASLEKLFF. CDR3 DNA sequence: TGTGCCAGCAGCTTAGCGGGCGCCTCCTTGGAAAAACTGTTTTTT.